This TCR beta chain was recorded in a study of control samples from healthy donors and cancer patients. Germline V gives CDR1 MGHDK, CDR2 SYGVNS. This CDR3 comprises 16 residues. The V end lost 4 bases, the J end lost 0 bases, and 13 bases lay between the germline ends. This clone occurred once. The assay was immunoSEQ multiplex PCR, and TCRdb's table has in-frame clones only and misses some. The sample records 170,000 or so clones, about 94% being singletons. Material for sequencing was blood. The J gene is TRBJ1-5, the V gene TRBV25-1, with D unresolved. This clonotype was obtained from a middle-aged woman in good health. The CDR3 loop is CASSGDAGLSNQPQHF. CDR3 sequence (DNA): TGTGCCAGCAGTGGTGACGCCGGCCTTAGCAATCAGCCCCAGCATTTT.